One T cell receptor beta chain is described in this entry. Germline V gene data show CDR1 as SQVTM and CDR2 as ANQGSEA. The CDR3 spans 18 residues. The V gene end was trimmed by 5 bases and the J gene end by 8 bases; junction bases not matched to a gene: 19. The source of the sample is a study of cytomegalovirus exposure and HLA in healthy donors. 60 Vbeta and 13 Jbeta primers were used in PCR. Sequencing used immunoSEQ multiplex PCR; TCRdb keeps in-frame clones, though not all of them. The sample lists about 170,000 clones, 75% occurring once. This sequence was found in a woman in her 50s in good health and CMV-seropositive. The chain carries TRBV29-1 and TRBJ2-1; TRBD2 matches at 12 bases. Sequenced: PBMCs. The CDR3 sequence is CSVYPTPTSGGIRDEQFF. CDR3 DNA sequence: TGCAGCGTTTACCCCACCCCCACTAGCGGGGGGATCAGGGATGAGCAGTTCTTC.